This TCR beta chain was sequenced during a study of blood T cell repertoires in COVID-19. Study summary: The United States, Italy and Spain provided the acute and convalescent COVID-19 samples.

Deletions cut 11 bases from V and 1 base from J, with 11 bases between. The germline CDR1 and CDR2 sequences are SNHLY and FYNNEI. This CDR3 spans 12 amino acids. In the source study's methods: Estimation of nucleated cell counts relied on the amplification of reference gene primers. Some clones are missing from TCRdb's copy, which holds only in-frame ones; the method was immunoSEQ multiplex PCR. D and trimming come from the DNA, and the V and J calls and clone size come from that table. Of about 120,000 clones listed, 79% were seen once; the top ten hold under 45%. The clonotype comes from a man between 40 and 49 years old with active or convalescent COVID-19. The material sequenced was peripheral blood. V is TRBV2 and J is TRBJ1-2; D is unclear. CDR3 coding DNA: TGTGCCCTTGAGGCCTTTAACTATGGCTACACCTTC. Its translation is CALEAFNYGYTF.